This entry features one T cell receptor beta chain sequence. What it binds is not known. The data stem from a study of cytomegalovirus exposure and HLA in healthy donors. Per the germline V gene, CDR1 is GTSNPN and CDR2 is SVGIG (reference sequence). Trimming took off 0 bases at V and 3 bases at J, with 6 bases between the two ends. The CDR3 loop spans 12 amino acids. Study-wide findings and caveats: A later analysis found most CMV-associated TCR beta chains apparently HLA-restricted.

PCR amplification relied on 60 Vbeta primers (plus 13 Jbeta primers). Data came from immunoSEQ multiplex PCR; TCRdb stores just in-frame clones and leaves some out. Its clone listing holds roughly 50,000 clones. The chain has TRBV30 and TRBJ2-7; no clear D gene. This clonotype originated in a woman aged 40 to 50 in good health and CMV-seronegative. The sample was PBMCs. This CDR3 is CAWSVSLYEQYF. The CDR3, as DNA: TGTGCCTGGAGTGTTTCCCTCTACGAGCAGTACTTC.